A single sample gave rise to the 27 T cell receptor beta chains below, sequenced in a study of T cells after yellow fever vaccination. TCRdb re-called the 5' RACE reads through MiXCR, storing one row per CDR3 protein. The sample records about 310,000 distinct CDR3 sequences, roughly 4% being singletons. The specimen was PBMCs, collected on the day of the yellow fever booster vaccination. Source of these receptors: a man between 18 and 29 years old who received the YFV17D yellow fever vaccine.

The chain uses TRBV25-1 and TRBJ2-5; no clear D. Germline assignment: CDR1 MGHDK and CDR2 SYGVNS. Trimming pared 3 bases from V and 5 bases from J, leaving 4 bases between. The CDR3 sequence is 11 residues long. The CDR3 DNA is TGTGCCAGCAGTGATAGGGAGACCCAGTACTTC. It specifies CASSDRETQYF.

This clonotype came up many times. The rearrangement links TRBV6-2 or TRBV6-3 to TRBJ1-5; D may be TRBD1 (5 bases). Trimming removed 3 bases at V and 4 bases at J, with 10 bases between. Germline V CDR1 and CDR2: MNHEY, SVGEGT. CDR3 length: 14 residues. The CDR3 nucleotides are TGTGCCAGCAGTTATAGGGGTGGGAATCAGCCCCAGCATTTT. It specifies CASSYRGGNQPQHF.

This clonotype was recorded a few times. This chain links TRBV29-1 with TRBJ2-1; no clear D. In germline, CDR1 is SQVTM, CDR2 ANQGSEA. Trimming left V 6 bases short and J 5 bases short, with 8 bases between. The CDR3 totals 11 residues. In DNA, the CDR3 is TGCAGCGTGGGTACGGACAATGAGCAGTTCTTC. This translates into CSVGTDNEQFF.

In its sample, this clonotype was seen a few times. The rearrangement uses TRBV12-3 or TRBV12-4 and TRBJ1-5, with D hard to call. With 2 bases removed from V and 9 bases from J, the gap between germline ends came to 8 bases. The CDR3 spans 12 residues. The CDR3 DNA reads TGTGCCAGCAGTTTAAACAGCTTGCCCCAGCATTTT. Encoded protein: CASSLNSLPQHF.

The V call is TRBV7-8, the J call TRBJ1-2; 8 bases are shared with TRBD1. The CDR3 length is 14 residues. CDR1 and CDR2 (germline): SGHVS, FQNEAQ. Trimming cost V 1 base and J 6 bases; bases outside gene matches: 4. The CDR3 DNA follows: TGTGCCAGCAGCTTAGAAGTGACAGGGGATGGCTACACCTTC. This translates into CASSLEVTGDGYTF.

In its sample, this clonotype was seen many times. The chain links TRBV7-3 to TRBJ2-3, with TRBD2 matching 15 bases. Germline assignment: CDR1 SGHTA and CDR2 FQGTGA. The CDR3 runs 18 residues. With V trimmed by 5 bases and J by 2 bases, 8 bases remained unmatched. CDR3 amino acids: CASSLKGLAGGPTDTQYF. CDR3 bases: TGTGCCAGCAGCCTAAAAGGACTAGCGGGGGGGCCCACAGATACGCAGTATTTT.

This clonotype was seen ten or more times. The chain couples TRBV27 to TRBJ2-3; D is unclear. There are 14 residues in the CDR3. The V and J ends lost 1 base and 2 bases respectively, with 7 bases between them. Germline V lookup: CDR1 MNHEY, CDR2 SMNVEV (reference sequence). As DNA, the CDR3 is TGTGCCAGCAGTTTATGGGCGCCCACAGATACGCAGTATTTT. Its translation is CASSLWAPTDTQYF.

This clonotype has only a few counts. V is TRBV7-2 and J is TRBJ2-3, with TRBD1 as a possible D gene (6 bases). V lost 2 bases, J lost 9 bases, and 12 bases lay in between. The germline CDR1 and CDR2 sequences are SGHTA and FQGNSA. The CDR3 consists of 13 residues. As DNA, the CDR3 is TGTGCCAGCAGCTTACAATTGCAGGGGACGCAGTATTTT. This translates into CASSLQLQGTQYF.

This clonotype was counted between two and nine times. DNA for the CDR3: TGTGCCAGCAGCGTAACCGGGCCTAAGTTCTTC. Translation: CASSVTGPKFF. The genes are TRBV5-6 and TRBJ2-1; no clear D. The CDR3 length is 11 residues. Trimming took 4 bases from V and 14 from J, leaving 13 bases between them. The germline gives CDR1 SGHDT, CDR2 YYEEEE.

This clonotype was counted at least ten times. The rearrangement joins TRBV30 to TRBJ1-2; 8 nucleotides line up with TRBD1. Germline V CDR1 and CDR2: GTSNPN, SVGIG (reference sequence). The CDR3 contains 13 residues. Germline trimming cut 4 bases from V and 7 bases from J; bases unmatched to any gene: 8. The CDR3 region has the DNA TGTGCCTGGAAAAGGGACAGGCCAGGTGGCTACACCTTC. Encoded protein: CAWKRDRPGGYTF.

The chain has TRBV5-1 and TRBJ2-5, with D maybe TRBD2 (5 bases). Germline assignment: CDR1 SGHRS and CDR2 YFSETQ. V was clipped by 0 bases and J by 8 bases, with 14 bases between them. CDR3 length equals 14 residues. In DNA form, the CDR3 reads TGCGCCAGCAGCTTGGGATCAGCCGGGGAAACCCAGTACTTC. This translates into CASSLGSAGETQYF.

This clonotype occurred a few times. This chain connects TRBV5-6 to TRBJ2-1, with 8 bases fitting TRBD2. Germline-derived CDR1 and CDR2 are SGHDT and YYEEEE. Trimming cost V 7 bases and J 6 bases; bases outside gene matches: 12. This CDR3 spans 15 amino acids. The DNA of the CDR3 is TGTGCCAGCCGGACGGGGGGGCCTTCTTTCAATGAGCAGTTCTTC. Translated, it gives CASRTGGPSFNEQFF.

CDR3 bases: TGTGCCAGCACCCAGCTGGCGAATTCGGGATATGGCTACACCTTC. Translated: CASTQLANSGYGYTF. This sequence joins TRBV13 and TRBJ1-2; D uncertain. CDR3 length: 15 amino acids. CDR1 and CDR2 from the germline V gene are PRHDT and FYEKMQ (reference sequence). Trimming cost V 7 bases and J 5 bases, with 20 bases left between them.

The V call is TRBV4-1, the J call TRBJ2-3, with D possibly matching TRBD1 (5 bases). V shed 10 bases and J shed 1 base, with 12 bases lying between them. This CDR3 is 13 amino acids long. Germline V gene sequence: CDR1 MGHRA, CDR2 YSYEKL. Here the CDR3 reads CATSGSGTDTQYF. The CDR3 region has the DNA TGCGCCACGTCAGGGTCAGGCACAGATACGCAGTATTTT.

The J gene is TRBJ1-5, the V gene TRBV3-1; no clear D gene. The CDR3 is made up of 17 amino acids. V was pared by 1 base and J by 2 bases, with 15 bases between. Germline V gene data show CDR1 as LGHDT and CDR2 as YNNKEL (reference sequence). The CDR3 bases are TGTGCCAGCAGCCAAGGCATGACGGGTTACGGCAATCAGCCCCAGCATTTT. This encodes CASSQGMTGYGNQPQHF. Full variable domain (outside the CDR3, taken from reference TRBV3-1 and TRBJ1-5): DTAVSQTPKYLVTQMGNDKSIKCEQNLGHDTMYWYKQDSKKFLKIMFSYNNKELIINETVPNRFSPKSPDKAHLNLHINSLELGDSAVYFCASSQGMTGYGNQPQHFGDGTRLSIL.

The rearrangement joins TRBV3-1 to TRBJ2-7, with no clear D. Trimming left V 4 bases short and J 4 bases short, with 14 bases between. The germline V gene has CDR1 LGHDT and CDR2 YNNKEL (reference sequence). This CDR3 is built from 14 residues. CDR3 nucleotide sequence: TGTGCCAGCAGCCCGCAGGTGACTGATTACGAGCAGTACTTC. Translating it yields CASSPQVTDYEQYF.

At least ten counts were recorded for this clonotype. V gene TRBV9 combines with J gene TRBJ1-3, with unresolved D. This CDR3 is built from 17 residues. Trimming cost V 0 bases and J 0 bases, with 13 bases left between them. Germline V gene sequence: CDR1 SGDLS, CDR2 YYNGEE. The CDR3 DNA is TGTGCCAGCAGCGTAGCAGACGGCCGATCCTCTGGAAACACCATATATTTT. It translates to CASSVADGRSSGNTIYF.

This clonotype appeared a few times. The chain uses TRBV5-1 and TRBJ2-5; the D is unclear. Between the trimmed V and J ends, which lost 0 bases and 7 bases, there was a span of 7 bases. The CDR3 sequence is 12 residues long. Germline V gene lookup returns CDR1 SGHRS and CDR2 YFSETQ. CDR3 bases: TGCGCCAGCAGCTTGGGTGACGTGACCCAGTACTTC. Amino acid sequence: CASSLGDVTQYF.

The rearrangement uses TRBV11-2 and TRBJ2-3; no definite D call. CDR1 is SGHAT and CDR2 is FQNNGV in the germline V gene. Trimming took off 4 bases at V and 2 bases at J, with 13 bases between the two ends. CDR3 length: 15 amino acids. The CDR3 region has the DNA TGTGCCAGCAGCTCCTTAGCTTCCCCCACAGATACGCAGTATTTT. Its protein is CASSSLASPTDTQYF.

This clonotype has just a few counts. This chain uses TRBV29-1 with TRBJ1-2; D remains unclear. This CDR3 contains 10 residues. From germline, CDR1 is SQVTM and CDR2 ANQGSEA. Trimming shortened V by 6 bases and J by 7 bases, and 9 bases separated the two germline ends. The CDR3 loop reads CSVLYGGYTF. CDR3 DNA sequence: TGCAGCGTCCTCTATGGTGGCTACACCTTC.

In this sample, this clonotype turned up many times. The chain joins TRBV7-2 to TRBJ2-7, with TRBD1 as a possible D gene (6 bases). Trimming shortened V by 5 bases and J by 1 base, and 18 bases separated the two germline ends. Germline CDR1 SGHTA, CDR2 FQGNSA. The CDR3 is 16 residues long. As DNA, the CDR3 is TGTGCCAGCAGCGCGGACAGAGCCGATGTGTCCTACGAGCAGTACGTC. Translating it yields CASSADRADVSYEQYV.

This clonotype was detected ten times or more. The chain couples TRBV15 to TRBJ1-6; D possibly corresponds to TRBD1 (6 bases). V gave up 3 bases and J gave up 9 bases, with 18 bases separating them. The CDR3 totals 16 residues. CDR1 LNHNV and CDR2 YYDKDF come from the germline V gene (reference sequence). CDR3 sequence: CATSRGDRPVGSPLHF. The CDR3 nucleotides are TGTGCCACCAGCAGGGGTGACAGGCCGGTAGGTTCACCCCTCCACTTT. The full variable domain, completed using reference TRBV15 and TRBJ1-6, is DAMVIQNPRYQVTQFGKPVTLSCSQTLNHNVMYWYQQKSSQAPKLLFHYYDKDFNNEADTPDNFQSRRPNTSFCFLDIRSPGLGDTAMYLCATSRGDRPVGSPLHFGNGTRLTVT.

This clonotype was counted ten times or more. CDR3 sequence reads: CASRPRGHHLAVEQYF. The CDR3 DNA reads as TGTGCCAGCAGGCCCCGGGGACACCATCTAGCCGTCGAGCAGTACTTC. This chain links TRBV6-5 with TRBJ2-7, with D possibly matching TRBD1 (6 bases). V was clipped by 6 bases and J by 6 bases, with 24 bases between them. The CDR3 covers 16 residues. Germline CDR1 MNHEY, CDR2 SVGAGI.

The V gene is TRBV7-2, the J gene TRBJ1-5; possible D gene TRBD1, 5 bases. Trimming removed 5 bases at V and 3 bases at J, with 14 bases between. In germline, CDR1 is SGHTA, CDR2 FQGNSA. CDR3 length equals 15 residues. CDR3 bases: TGTGCCAGCAGCCTCCACTCAGGGACCAATCAGCCCCAGCATTTT. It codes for CASSLHSGTNQPQHF.

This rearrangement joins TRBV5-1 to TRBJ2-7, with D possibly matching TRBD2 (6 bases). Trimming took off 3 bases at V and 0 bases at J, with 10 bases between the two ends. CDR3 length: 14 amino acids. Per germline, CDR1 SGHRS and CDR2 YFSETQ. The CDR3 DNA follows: TGCGCCAGCAGCTGGGACGGGAGCTCCTACGAGCAGTACTTC. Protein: CASSWDGSSYEQYF. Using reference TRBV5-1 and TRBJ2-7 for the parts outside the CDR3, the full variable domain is KAGVTQTPRYLIKTRGQQVTLSCSPISGHRSVSWYQQTPGQGLQFLFEYFSETQRNKGNFPGRFSGRQFSNSRSEMNVSTLELGDSALYLCASSWDGSSYEQYFGPGTRLTVT.

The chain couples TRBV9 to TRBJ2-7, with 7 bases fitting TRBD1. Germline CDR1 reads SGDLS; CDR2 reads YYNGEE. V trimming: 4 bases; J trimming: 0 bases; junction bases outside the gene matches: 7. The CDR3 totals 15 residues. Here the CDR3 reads CASSTNRGSSYEQYF. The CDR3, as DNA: TGTGCCAGCAGCACGAACAGGGGTAGCTCCTACGAGCAGTACTTC.

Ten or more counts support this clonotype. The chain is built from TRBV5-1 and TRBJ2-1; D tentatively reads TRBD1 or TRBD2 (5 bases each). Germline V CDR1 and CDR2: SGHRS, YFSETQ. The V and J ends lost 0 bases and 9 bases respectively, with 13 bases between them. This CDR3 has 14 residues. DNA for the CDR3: TGCGCCAGCAGCTTGGGGGACGGTACCCTTGAGCAGTTCTTC. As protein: CASSLGDGTLEQFF.